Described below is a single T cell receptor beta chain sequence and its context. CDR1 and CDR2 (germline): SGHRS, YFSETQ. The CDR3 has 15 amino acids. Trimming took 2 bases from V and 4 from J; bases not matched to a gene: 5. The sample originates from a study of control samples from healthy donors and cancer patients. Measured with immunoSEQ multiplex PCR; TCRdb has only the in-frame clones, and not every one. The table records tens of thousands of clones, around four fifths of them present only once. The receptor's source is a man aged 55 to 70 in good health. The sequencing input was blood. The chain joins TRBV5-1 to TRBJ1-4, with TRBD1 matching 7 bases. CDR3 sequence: CASSFRQGLNEKLFF. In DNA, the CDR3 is TGCGCCAGCAGCTTTCGACAGGGCCTTAATGAAAAACTGTTTTTT.